Below, 10 T cell receptor beta chains from the same sample are listed, as sequenced in a study of blood T cell repertoires in COVID-19. TCRdb's copy holds only in-frame clones and misses some; the assay was immunoSEQ multiplex PCR. The repertoire includes under 250,000 clones, about 93% of them detected once, and more than 0.65% sits in the top ten. Source material: peripheral blood. These receptors were obtained from a man aged 30 to 45 with COVID-19, enrolled during active disease.

The rearrangement links TRBV6-5 to TRBJ1-2, with TRBD1 matching 7 bases. Germline loops: CDR1 MNHEY, CDR2 SVGAGI. The CDR3 extends over 11 amino acids. After removal of 6 bases from V and 12 bases from J, the junction contained 7 bases not matched to a gene. CDR3: CASSSDRFHTF. CDR3 nucleotide sequence: TGTGCCAGCAGCTCGGACAGGTTCCACACCTTC.

The chain couples TRBV5-5 to TRBJ2-3, with D possibly matching TRBD2 (7 bases). Between the trimmed V and J ends, which lost 3 bases and 1 base, there was a span of 12 bases. CDR3 length equals 15 residues. Germline V gene lookup returns CDR1 SGHKS and CDR2 YYEKEE (reference sequence). The CDR3 reads CASSWEGGGTDTQYF. CDR3 DNA: TGTGCCAGCAGCTGGGAGGGGGGAGGCACAGATACGCAGTATTTT.

This clone was seen a single time. V and J are TRBV6-5 and TRBJ1-5; tentative D call: TRBD1 (5 bases). Germline V gene data show CDR1 as MNHEY and CDR2 as SVGAGI. V lost 11 bases to trimming and J lost 5 bases, with 10 bases between them. CDR3 length equals 11 residues. CDR3 protein: CAPEGDQPQHF. The CDR3 DNA reads TGTGCCCCAGAAGGGGATCAGCCCCAGCATTTT.

The genes are TRBV5-4 and TRBJ1-2; 9 bases match TRBD1. Losses at the gene ends were 1 base for V and 4 bases for J; bases not matched to a gene: 2. The germline V gene encodes CDR1 SGHNT and CDR2 YYREEE (reference sequence). The CDR3 totals 14 residues. The CDR3 DNA sequence: TGTGCCAGCAGCTTGATGACAGGGGGCTATGGCTACACCTTC. Its protein is CASSLMTGGYGYTF.

The genes are TRBV7-9 and TRBJ2-5; 8 nucleotides match TRBD2. The CDR3 extends over 15 amino acids. Germline CDR1 is SEHNR and CDR2 is FQNEAQ (reference sequence). Germline trimming cut 0 bases from V and 5 bases from J; bases unmatched to any gene: 5. The CDR3 sequence: CASSLAQAGVETQYF. The CDR3 nucleotides read TGTGCCAGCAGCTTAGCACAAGCGGGGGTTGAGACCCAGTACTTC.

The V gene is TRBV6-5, the J gene TRBJ1-3, with D perhaps matching TRBD1 (6 bases). V lost 0 bases and J 4 bases, leaving 13 bases between the germline ends. This CDR3 comprises 16 residues. Looked up from germline, CDR1 is MNHEY and CDR2 is SVGAGI. The CDR3 DNA follows: TGTGCCAGCAGTTACTCGATGGGGGCGCAGGGAAACACCATATATTTT. This encodes CASSYSMGAQGNTIYF.

CDR3 sequence (DNA): TGTGCCAGCATGGGACAGGGGTTTGGCTACACCTTC. Its translation: CASMGQGFGYTF. The chain carries TRBV6-5 and TRBJ1-2, with TRBD1 matching over 10 bases. CDR1 MNHEY and CDR2 SVGAGI come from the germline V gene. V trimming: 7 bases; J trimming: 7 bases; junction bases outside the gene matches: 3. This CDR3 contains 12 residues.

V and J are TRBV19 and TRBJ2-1; weak D call: TRBD2 (5 bases). The V and J ends lost 1 base and 0 bases respectively, with 10 bases between them. Germline values: CDR1 LNHDA, CDR2 SQIVND (reference sequence). The CDR3 is 16 amino acids. The CDR3: CASSIGLASSYNEQFF. DNA of the CDR3: TGTGCCAGTAGTATAGGCCTAGCCAGCTCCTACAATGAGCAGTTCTTC.

This clone was found a few times. This rearrangement joins TRBV19 to TRBJ2-7; perhaps TRBD2 as D (6 bases). The germline V gene encodes CDR1 LNHDA and CDR2 SQIVND (reference sequence). Trimming left V 5 bases short and J 3 bases short, with 17 bases between. The CDR3 has 15 amino acids. This CDR3 reads CASSPSRRGSYEQYF. DNA for the CDR3: TGTGCCAGTAGTCCATCTCGGCGGGGTAGCTACGAGCAGTACTTC.

J is TRBJ1-4 and V is TRBV6-5; D unresolved. This CDR3 contains 13 residues. Germline loops: CDR1 MNHEY, CDR2 SVGAGI. The ends were cut back, 4 bases at V and 8 bases at J, with 11 bases in the middle. CDR3 residues: CASSSAGEEKLFF. CDR3 DNA sequence: TGTGCCAGCAGTTCGGCAGGCGAGGAAAAACTGTTTTTT.